These 8 T cell receptor beta chains were sequenced from one sample in a study of ipilimumab plus nivolumab after autologous stem cell transplantation. TCRdb's copy holds only in-frame clones and misses some; the assay was immunoSEQ multiplex PCR. The table includes roughly 12,000 clones, less than 80% detected once. Here the sequenced sample was PBMCs, taken in a trial of ipilimumab plus nivolumab as post-transplant consolidation. The origin of the receptors is a male donor with diffuse large B-cell lymphoma.

This clone was picked up a small number of times. The J gene is TRBJ2-1, the V gene TRBV29-1, with 11 bases matching TRBD2. The CDR3 contains 13 residues. V lost 3 bases and J lost 11; bases outside the gene matches: 6. Germline CDR1 reads SQVTM; CDR2 reads ANQGSEA. In DNA, the CDR3 is TGCAGCGTTGAGACCTTAGCGGGAGGGAAGCAGTTCTTC. It is translated as CSVETLAGGKQFF.

The chain recombines TRBV5-1 with TRBJ2-6, with unresolved D. The CDR3 is 14 residues long. Germline CDR1 and CDR2: SGHRS and YFSETQ. Trimming shortened V by 1 base and J by 4 bases, and 6 bases separated the two germline ends. CDR3 amino acids: CASSLTAGANVLTF. In DNA form, the CDR3 reads TGCGCCAGCAGCTTGACAGCGGGGGCCAACGTCCTGACTTTC.

J is TRBJ2-2 and V is TRBV11-3; D remains unclear. This CDR3 is 13 amino acids long. Trimming removed 5 bases from V and 2 bases from J, with 6 bases in between. Germline V gene lookup returns CDR1 SGHNT and CDR2 YENEEA. CDR3 sequence: CASSLYNTGELFF. The CDR3 bases are TGTGCCAGCAGCCTCTATAACACCGGGGAGCTGTTTTTT.

This chain uses TRBV5-1 with TRBJ2-1; 9 bases align to TRBD1. The CDR3 length is 14 residues. The trim removed 4 bases at V and 4 bases at J, leaving 3 bases unmatched. Germline V gene data show CDR1 as SGHRS and CDR2 as YFSETQ. In nucleotides, the CDR3 is TGCGCCAGCAGCGCACAGGGGGCGTACAATGAGCAGTTCTTC. This gives the protein CASSAQGAYNEQFF.

The chain has TRBV2 and TRBJ2-3; no reliable D call. The CDR3 has 14 amino acids. The germline CDR1 and CDR2 sequences are SNHLY and FYNNEI. V was shortened by 2 bases and J by 0 bases, with 6 bases between the two germline ends. The CDR3 region is CASSELTSTDTQYF. In DNA form, the CDR3 reads TGTGCCAGCAGTGAACTTACCAGCACAGATACGCAGTATTTT.

This sequence joins TRBV21-1 and TRBJ1-3; the D call TRBD1 from the table was never checked on the DNA. TRBV21-1 is an annotated pseudogene. The CDR3 contains 15 residues. CDR3 DNA: TGTGCCAGCAGCAAAGGGCAGGCAACGGGAAACACCATATATTTT. It yields the protein CASSKGQATGNTIYF.

The chain links TRBV9 to TRBJ1-2, with 7 bases aligning to TRBD1. The CDR3 covers 14 residues. The germline V gene encodes CDR1 SGDLS and CDR2 YYNGEE. J gave up 3 bases and V 4 bases, and 6 bases lay outside the gene matches. The CDR3 DNA follows: TGTGCCAGCAGCATAGGACAGGACTACTATGGCTACACCTTC. Its translation is CASSIGQDYYGYTF. Drawing the rest from reference TRBV9 and TRBJ1-2, the complete variable domain is DSGVTQTPKHLITATGQRVTLRCSPRSGDLSVYWYQQSLDQGLQFLIQYYNGEERAKGNILERFSAQQFPDLHSELNLSSLELGDSALYFCASSIGQDYYGYTFGSGTRLTVV.

V and J are TRBV5-4 and TRBJ2-1; D possibly corresponds to TRBD2 (6 bases). Germline V gene lookup returns CDR1 SGHNT and CDR2 YYREEE (reference sequence). Trimming took off 1 base at V and 3 bases at J, with 14 bases between the two ends. This CDR3 contains 16 residues. CDR3 DNA: TGTGCCAGCAGCTTGCTAGGGACGGGGGTCTACAATGAGCAGTTCTTC. It specifies CASSLLGTGVYNEQFF.